This T cell receptor (beta chain) derives from a study of CD8 T cells in ankylosing spondylitis. As regards this clonotype: Its target is not known.

The germline V gene encodes CDR1 SGHAT and CDR2 FQNNGV. The CDR3 runs to 14 residues. The V end was cut by 1 base, the J end by 5 bases, with 8 bases between. Study-level results: Among TCR beta sequences, a motif of several highly homologous variants appeared characteristic of ankylosing spondylitis blood.

Each CDR3 protein gets one entry after TCRdb re-called the 5' RACE reads with MiXCR. The table includes a few hundred thousand distinct CDR3 sequences, about 7.3% detected once. The specimen was blood, either unsorted or a sorted T cell fraction (not recorded which). The TCR was taken from a male donor with ankylosing spondylitis. The chain couples TRBV11-2 to TRBJ2-2; D gene uncertain. The CDR3 region has the DNA TGTGCCAGCAGCTTAGCGGGTTTAACCGGGGAGCTGTTTTTT. Its translation: CASSLAGLTGELFF.